A single sample is the source of the 15 T cell receptor beta chains below, sequenced in a study of shared clonotypes between healthy human individuals. This table comes from immunoSEQ multiplex PCR, and its TCRdb copy is limited to in-frame clones, with some not included. The sample yields some 500,000 clones, approximately 94% seen once. The sample taken for sequencing was naive CD4+ T cells sorted from blood. Subset indicated: CD45RA+ positively selected. These receptors all stem from a woman in her 30s in good health.

The chain has TRBV29-1 and TRBJ2-7, with TRBD1 matching over 11 bases. The V gene's germline CDR1 is SQVTM and CDR2 ANQGSEA. The CDR3 loop spans 15 amino acids. The ends lost 7 bases at V and 1 base at J; junction bases unmatched: 9. CDR3 loop: CSDNGQGAFSYEQYF. The CDR3 nucleotides read TGCAGCGATAACGGACAGGGGGCTTTTTCCTACGAGCAGTACTTC.

The V call is TRBV5-4, the J call TRBJ1-1; 8 positions match TRBD1. The germline V gene has CDR1 SGHNT and CDR2 YYREEE (reference sequence). The junction had 3 bases not matched to a gene; V was cut back by 3 bases and J by 2 bases. The CDR3 is 14 residues long. CDR3 sequence (DNA): TGTGCCAGCAGCTCACAGGGGGTAAACACTGAAGCTTTCTTT. Translated, it gives CASSSQGVNTEAFF.

The rearrangement links TRBV7-9 to TRBJ2-1; D unclear. The CDR3 covers 17 residues. The germline V and J ends were trimmed by 5 bases and 5 bases, with 22 bases remaining between them. CDR1 is SEHNR, CDR2 FQNEAQ, per germline (reference sequence). The CDR3 coding sequence is TGTGCCAGCAGCCTTAAAGGTCTGATCGTGACCCACAATGAGCAGTTCTTC. Translation: CASSLKGLIVTHNEQFF.

The chain employs TRBV19 and TRBJ1-1; D is unclear. V gave up 5 bases and J gave up 1 base, with 14 bases separating them. The CDR3 runs 15 residues. The germline V gene has CDR1 LNHDA and CDR2 SQIVND (reference sequence). CDR3 in amino acids: CASSSFRAQNTEAFF. CDR3 DNA: TGTGCCAGTAGTTCTTTCCGGGCCCAGAACACTGAAGCTTTCTTT.

The chain uses TRBV4-1 and TRBJ2-7, with TRBD2 matching 7 bases. CDR1 and CDR2 (germline): MGHRA, YSYEKL. V lost 1 base, J lost 0 bases, and 9 bases stayed unmatched. This CDR3 spans 17 amino acids. CDR3 bases: TGCGCCAGCAGCCAAGGTGGTGGGCGGGGGACCTCCTACGAGCAGTACTTC. It encodes CASSQGGGRGTSYEQYF.

J is TRBJ2-7 and V is TRBV11-2; 7 nucleotides align to TRBD2. The CDR3 consists of 12 residues. Germline trimming cut 2 bases from V and 9 bases from J; bases unmatched to any gene: 4. Germline CDR1 SGHAT, CDR2 FQNNGV. CDR3: CASSLLREGQYF. Written as DNA, the CDR3 is TGTGCCAGCAGCTTATTAAGGGAGGGGCAGTACTTC.

The chain couples TRBV6-6 to TRBJ1-1, with a possible D match to TRBD1 (5 bases). Germline values: CDR1 MNHNY, CDR2 SVGAGI (reference sequence). The V gene lost 2 bases and the J gene lost 6 bases, with 13 bases spanning the gap. The CDR3 consists of 14 residues. The CDR3, as DNA: TGTGCCAGCAGTTACGGACTGGGGGATCCTGAAGCTTTCTTT. Translating gives CASSYGLGDPEAFF.

The rearrangement links TRBV5-6 to TRBJ2-5, with 9 bases fitting TRBD1. CDR1 and CDR2 (germline): SGHDT, YYEEEE. V lost 3 bases to trimming and J lost 4 bases; unmatched junction nucleotides: 10. CDR3 size: 16 residues. The CDR3 protein is CASSSQTGGGGETQYF. DNA for the CDR3: TGTGCCAGCAGCTCCCAGACAGGGGGTGGCGGAGAGACCCAGTACTTC.

V gene TRBV28 combines with J gene TRBJ1-6; TRBD1 matches 8 bases. Germline V CDR1 and CDR2: MDHEN, SYDVKM. The CDR3 runs 17 residues. V shed 3 bases, J shed 6 bases, and the junction held 10 bases outside the gene matches. The CDR3 is CASSLGRGLKGNSPLHF. CDR3 sequence (DNA): TGTGCCAGCAGTTTGGGCAGGGGGCTTAAGGGTAATTCACCCCTCCACTTT.

The DNA of the CDR3 is TGTGCCAGTAGCCGAGCGCGGGGAGGCCTCTCCTACGAGCAGTACTTC. It yields the protein CASSRARGGLSYEQYF. This chain connects TRBV19 to TRBJ2-7; the D gene is possibly TRBD2 (6 bases). Deletions cut 6 bases from V and 0 bases from J, with 18 bases between. Germline V CDR1 and CDR2: LNHDA, SQIVND (reference sequence). The CDR3 length is 16 residues.

The rearrangement uses TRBV30 and TRBJ1-3; the D is unclear. V was clipped by 1 base and J by 2 bases, with 9 bases between them. CDR1 and CDR2 from the germline V gene are GTSNPN and SVGIG (reference sequence). The CDR3 contains 14 residues. The CDR3 DNA reads TGTGCCTGGAGTGGGGCCCCAACTGGAAACACCATATATTTT. As protein: CAWSGAPTGNTIYF.

The CDR3 spells CASSPGLASTDTQYF. In DNA, the CDR3 is TGTGCCAGTAGTCCGGGACTAGCGAGCACAGATACGCAGTATTTT. V and J are TRBV19 and TRBJ2-3; 10 bases agree with TRBD2. The CDR3 extends over 15 amino acids. Germline trimming cut 5 bases from V and 0 bases from J; bases unmatched to any gene: 2. Looked up from germline, CDR1 is LNHDA and CDR2 is SQIVND (reference sequence).

The gene calls are TRBV11-2 and TRBJ1-6; TRBD1 agrees at 7 bases. The CDR3 covers 16 residues. The J segment lost 0 bases and the V segment lost 5 bases, leaving 4 bases of the junction unmatched. CDR1 is SGHAT, CDR2 FQNNGV, per germline. The CDR3 DNA sequence: TGTGCCAGCAGCCTGGGACAGAGCTCCTATAATTCACCCCTCCACTTT. It specifies CASSLGQSSYNSPLHF.

This clone appeared once. The rearrangement links TRBV11-3 to TRBJ2-1; TRBD2 aligns across 11 bases. The V segment lost 6 bases and the J segment 9 bases; nucleotides outside the gene matches: 16. Per the germline V gene, CDR1 is SGHNT and CDR2 is YENEEA. The CDR3 consists of 17 residues. The CDR3 DNA reads as TGTGCCAGCAGTTTTAGGCTACTAGCGGGAGCGGGCGGTGAGCAGTTCTTC. Amino acids: CASSFRLLAGAGGEQFF.

V and J are TRBV10-2 and TRBJ1-2, with no clear D. The CDR3 has 14 residues. The V gene lost 6 bases and the J gene lost 2 bases, with 13 bases spanning the gap. Germline-derived CDR1 and CDR2 are WSHSY and SAAADI. CDR3 DNA sequence: TGCGCCAGCAGCGCGAGATCGCCGAACTATGGCTACACCTTC. It yields the protein CASSARSPNYGYTF.